The rows below give T cell receptor beta chains drawn from one sample of a study of tumor and adjacent non-tumor tissue in lung cancer. Using its own MiXCR run on the multiplex PCR reads, TCRdb lists one record per CDR3 protein. The sample lists about 120,000 distinct CDR3 sequences, roughly 84% occurring once. Sample: lung tumor tissue. The receptors here all came from a man between 65 and 85 years old with non-small cell lung cancer. The CDR3 runs from the conserved cysteine through the conserved F or W. A D gene is named only where the DNA matches it firmly. A clone size is listed for some rows: how often the clone was seen (once, few, many), or a class if it is expanded.

clone size,J gene,D gene,V gene,CDR3 DNA,CDR3 protein
NA,TRBJ2-4,NA,TRBV29-1,TGCAGCACCTCTACCGGGGACAAGGGCATTCAGTACTTC,CSTSTGDKGIQYF
NA,TRBJ2-1,NA,TRBV5-4,TGTGCCAGCAATGAGAGAGGGAGTGAGCAGTTCTTT,CASNERGSEQFF
NA,TRBJ2-7,NA,TRBV12-3/TRBV12-4,TGTGCCAGCACTTTGAAGAGGGATGGGTCCTACGAGCAGTACTTC,CASTLKRDGSYEQYF
once,TRBJ2-1,NA,TRBV24-1,TGTGCCACCAGTGGCAGGTGGCGGGTCAACGAGCAGTTCTTC,CATSGRWRVNEQFF
few,TRBJ1-1,NA,TRBV11-2,TGTGTCAGCAGTTTCGCTAATTCAAGGAACACTGAAGCTTTCTTT,CVSSFANSRNTEAFF
NA,TRBJ1-1,NA,TRBV5-6,TGTGCCAGAAGCACCTTCGAACTCACTGAAGCTTTCTTT,CARSTFELTEAFF
few,TRBJ2-1,NA,TRBV12-3/TRBV12-4,TGTGCTAGCAGTATCGCAACAGGTATCTCCTACAATGAGCAGTTCTTC,CASSIATGISYNEQFF
NA,TRBJ2-2,NA,TRBV6-2/TRBV6-3,TGTGCCAGCTGTTCCTCAGACGGCAAAGACACCGGGGAGCTGTTTTTT,CASCSSDGKDTGELFF
many,TRBJ1-2,NA,TRBV29-1,TGCAGCGTTGAAGATTCGGCAGGGCCTAACTATGGCTACACCTTC,CSVEDSAGPNYGYTF
NA,TRBJ1-1,NA,TRBV7-9,TGTGCCAGCAGCCAAAAGGGAAGTAGCATTGAAGCTTTATTT,CASSQKGSSIEALF
NA,TRBJ1-4,NA,TRBV5-4,TGTGCCAGCAACGCCGGGAGATTCACTAATGAAAAACTGTTTTTT,CASNAGRFTNEKLFF
NA,TRBJ2-3,NA,TRBV12-3/TRBV12-4,TGTGCGAGAAGTTCGGTAAACACATATACGCAGTATTTT,CARSSVNTYTQYF
NA,TRBJ2-3,TRBD2,TRBV4-2,TGTGCCAGTAGCCAACAACTAGCGGGGGGTTCCACAGATACGCAGTATTTT,CASSQQLAGGSTDTQYF
NA,TRBJ1-3,NA,TRBV4-2,TGTGCCAGCAGCCTGACGGTTGGAGGGTCGAGCTCTGGAAACACCATATATTTT,CASSLTVGGSSSGNTIYF
NA,TRBJ1-3,NA,TRBV28,TGTGTCAGCAATAAATCTCCTCAGGGAAACATCATATATTTT,CVSNKSPQGNIIYF
NA,TRBJ2-3,TRBD2,TRBV20-1,TGCAGTGCCTTCGCAGGACACGGAACGCGGGAGGCCCACACAGATAGGCAGTATTTT,CSAFAGHGTREAHTDRQYF
NA,TRBJ2-3,NA,TRBV6-5,TGTGCCACCACAGGAGGGGGCACGGATACGCAGTATTTT,CATTGGGTDTQYF
NA,TRBJ1-1,NA,TRBV28,TGTGTCAGCAGCTCCGTCTGTGGAAGGGGGGCTTTCTTT,CVSSSVCGRGAFF
NA,TRBJ2-5,NA,TRBV29-1,TGCAGCGCCAAGCCTTACCTGCAGACACGTCAAGAGACCCAGTATTTC,CSAKPYLQTRQETQYF
NA,TRBJ2-1,NA,TRBV29-1,TGCAGCGTTGACAGGCCAAGCTACTACAATGGGCAGTTCTTC,CSVDRPSYYNGQFF
NA,TRBJ2-1,TRBD2,TRBV11-3,TGTGCCAGCAGCCTCCTAGGGGCTAGCGGGGGTTACGATGAGCAGTTCTTC,CASSLLGASGGYDEQFF
NA,TRBJ1-1,NA,TRBV4-1,TGCGCCAGCAACCAAGGTGGGGAAGCTTTATTT,CASNQGGEALF
NA,TRBJ1-1,NA,TRBV20-1,TGCAGTGCTAACCCCTCCGGTTTGGACACTGACGCTTTCTTC,CSANPSGLDTDAFF
NA,TRBJ1-2,NA,TRBV6-2/TRBV6-3,TGTACCAGCAATTTGGGTTATGACTACACCTTC,CTSNLGYDYTF
NA,TRBJ2-7,NA,TRBV13,TGTGCCAGCAGCTTAAGGGGGGCCGCACCCACCCACGAGCAGTACTTC,CASSLRGAAPTHEQYF
NA,TRBJ2-7,NA,TRBV28,TGTGCCAGCAGTATCGAGGGGGATGCCTATGAGCAGTACTTC,CASSIEGDAYEQYF
NA,TRBJ1-2,NA,TRBV10-3,TGTGCCATCAGTGAGTTTCATGACTATGGTTACACCTTC,CAISEFHDYGYTF
NA,TRBJ2-3,NA,TRBV7-3,TGTGCCAGCAACTTAGTTGGAGGGGGGGATACGCAGTATTTT,CASNLVGGGDTQYF
NA,TRBJ1-2,TRBD1,TRBV12-3/TRBV12-4,TGTGACAGCAGTGCCCGGGACAGGGATAGCTATGGCTACATCTTC,CDSSARDRDSYGYIF
many,TRBJ2-5,NA,TRBV20-1,TGCAGTGCTAGGTTCCCCTTGGGGAAAGAGACCCAGTACTTC,CSARFPLGKETQYF
medium-sized,TRBJ2-1,TRBD1,TRBV6-1,TGTGCCAGCAGTGGGACAGGGGAATTGGATGAGCAGTTCTTC,CASSGTGELDEQFF
NA,TRBJ2-1,NA,TRBV11-2,TGTGGCAGCAGCATACATGTGCGGGACTTGGCCTCCAACAATGAGCAGTTCTTC,CGSSIHVRDLASNNEQFF
NA,TRBJ2-2,NA,TRBV4-1,TGCGCCAGCAGCCAAGGCCGAGGCAGGGGTTACACTGGGGAGCTGTTTTTT,CASSQGRGRGYTGELFF
NA,TRBJ2-5,TRBD2,TRBV10-3,TGTGCCATCAGGAGGGGACTAGTGGGAGACGGAGAGACCCAGTACTTC,CAIRRGLVGDGETQYF
NA,TRBJ1-4,NA,TRBV29-1,TGTAGCGTTGAAGACAGGACTAATGGAAAACTGTTTTTT,CSVEDRTNGKLFF
NA,TRBJ1-2,NA,TRBV6-5,TGTGCCAGCTTTTACTTTGCAGGGCCTAACTATGGCTACACCTTC,CASFYFAGPNYGYTF
NA,TRBJ2-7,TRBD2,TRBV12-3/TRBV12-4,TGTGCCAGCACCAGGGACACTATTAGCGGGAGTTACGAACAGTACTTC,CASTRDTISGSYEQYF
medium-sized,TRBJ2-2,TRBD1,TRBV11-3,TGTGCCAGCAGCCCGCGACAGGGCAACACCGGGGAGCTGTTTTTT,CASSPRQGNTGELFF
NA,TRBJ2-5,TRBD1,TRBV6-5,TGTGCCAGCAGCTCCGCAGGGACAGGGTTCCCACAAGAGACCCGGTACTTC,CASSSAGTGFPQETRYF
NA,TRBJ2-6,NA,TRBV6-2/TRBV6-3,TGTACCAGCAGTACAGGTGGAGGGGTCAACGTCCTGACTTTC,CTSSTGGGVNVLTF
NA,TRBJ2-7,TRBD1,TRBV7-8,TGTGCCAGCGACTCCCGGGACAGTCTCCACGAGCAGTACTTC,CASDSRDSLHEQYF
NA,TRBJ1-1,NA,TRBV11-2,TGTGCCAGTAGATTAGACGGGGGCCGGTCTGAAGCTTTCTTT,CASRLDGGRSEAFF
once,TRBJ2-5,NA,TRBV4-1,TGCGCCAGCAGCCAAGATCGAGTATCTATTGAGAGCCAGTATTTC,CASSQDRVSIESQYF
NA,TRBJ2-7,NA,TRBV28,TGTGCTAGCACCCCTACATGGTTCTCGTACGAGCAGTACTTC,CASTPTWFSYEQYF
NA,TRBJ2-3,NA,TRBV11-2,TGCGCCAGCAGTCCTAGACTAGAGGGGGGGCATCGAGATACGCAGTATTTT,CASSPRLEGGHRDTQYF
NA,TRBJ1-6,NA,TRBV18,TGTGCCAGCTCACTATCCGTTAATTCACCCCTCCACTTT,CASSLSVNSPLHF
NA,TRBJ2-1,NA,TRBV11-2,TGTGCCAGCATCTTAGCGAGACATTACAATGAACAGTTCTTC,CASILARHYNEQFF